Each of the 10 T cell receptor beta chains below was sequenced from the same sample in a study of blood T cell repertoires in COVID-19. The data were produced by immunoSEQ multiplex PCR, yet TCRdb's version contains in-frame clones alone and is incomplete. Found here are hundreds of thousands of clones, 80% to 90% of them singletons; the top ten hold roughly 1.4%. Sequencing input: peripheral blood. These receptors originate from a young woman with active or convalescent COVID-19.

This chain joins TRBV10-3 and TRBJ1-1; D is perhaps TRBD1 (6 bases). V was shortened by 6 bases and J by 4 bases, with 6 bases between the two germline ends. The CDR3 extends over 11 amino acids. Germline lookup yields CDR1 ENHRY and CDR2 SYGVKD. This CDR3 reads CAIRGATEAFF. The DNA for the CDR3 is TGTGCCATCAGGGGGGCCACTGAAGCTTTCTTT.

The gene calls are TRBV29-1 and TRBJ1-4; 8 bases are a match to TRBD1. This CDR3 spans 13 amino acids. V trimming: 7 bases; J trimming: 7 bases; junction bases outside the gene matches: 8. Germline-derived CDR1 and CDR2 are SQVTM and ANQGSEA. The CDR3 bases are TGCAGCGGGGTGGACAGGGTCGGTGAAAAACTGTTTTTT. This translates into CSGVDRVGEKLFF.

This clone was found once. The gene calls are TRBV6-6 and TRBJ2-7; tentative D call: TRBD2 (7 bases). Germline lookup yields CDR1 MNHNY and CDR2 SVGAGI (reference sequence). V lost 5 bases and J lost 0, with 14 bases in between. The CDR3 runs 15 residues. The CDR3 region is CASSRGGKGSYEQYF. In DNA, the CDR3 is TGTGCCAGCAGTAGGGGGGGGAAGGGCTCCTACGAGCAGTACTTC.

The V gene is TRBV18, the J gene TRBJ2-3; D possibly corresponds to TRBD2 (5 bases). The CDR3 is 13 amino acids. V gave up 6 bases and J gave up 5 bases, with 12 bases separating them. Germline-derived CDR1 and CDR2 are KGHSH and LQKENI. DNA of the CDR3: TGTGCCAGCTCGCCCTGGGGAGAAGATACGCAGTATTTT. As protein: CASSPWGEDTQYF.

V is TRBV19 and J is TRBJ2-7; the match to TRBD1 covers 10 bases. This CDR3 is 15 amino acids long. The germline V gene encodes CDR1 LNHDA and CDR2 SQIVND (reference sequence). V lost 4 bases, J lost 5 bases, and 8 bases stayed unmatched. CDR3 region: CASSTPGQGLNEQYF. In DNA, the CDR3 is TGTGCCAGTAGTACGCCGGGACAGGGGCTGAACGAGCAGTACTTC.

V and J are TRBV14 and TRBJ2-2, with a weak D call TRBD2 (5 bases). The CDR3 spans 13 residues. Trimming left V 3 bases short and J 6 bases short, with 8 bases between. CDR1 and CDR2 (germline): SGHDN, FVKESK. CDR3 sequence (DNA): TGTGCCAGCAGCCAGTCGGGGTCCGGGGAGCTGTTTTTT. Its protein product is CASSQSGSGELFF. Looking up the rest from reference TRBV14 and TRBJ2-2 gives the full variable domain: EAGVTQFPSHSVIEKGQTVTLRCDPISGHDNLYWYRRVMGKEIKFLLHFVKESKQDESGMPNNRFLAERTGGTYSTLKVQPAELEDSGVYFCASSQSGSGELFFGEGSRLTVL.

J is TRBJ2-1 and V is TRBV7-7, with TRBD1 as a possible D gene (6 bases). From germline, CDR1 is SSHAT and CDR2 FNYEAQ (reference sequence). Trimming took off 1 base at V and 1 base at J, with 8 bases between the two ends. The CDR3 runs 15 residues. This chain's CDR3 is CASSLEQGSYNEQFF. CDR3 coding DNA: TGTGCCAGCAGCTTAGAACAGGGATCCTACAATGAGCAGTTCTTC. Drawing the rest from reference TRBV7-7 and TRBJ2-1, the complete variable domain is GAGVSQSPRYKVTKRGQDVTLRCDPISSHATLYWYQQALGQGPEFLTYFNYEAQPDKSGLPSDRFSAERPEGSISTLTIQRTEQRDSAMYRCASSLEQGSYNEQFFGPGTRLTVL.

The CDR3 region has the DNA TGCGCCAGCAGAGGACTAGCGGGAGAACGTACGCAGTATTTT. This translates into CASRGLAGERTQYF. The chain has TRBV10-2 and TRBJ2-3, with TRBD2 matching 13 bases. The CDR3 length is 14 residues. Trimming at V came to 6 bases and at J to 8 bases, leaving 5 bases not matched to a gene. CDR1 and CDR2 from the germline V gene are WSHSY and SAAADI.

The chain combines TRBV3-1 (or the pseudogene TRBV3-2) with TRBJ2-1; 9 nucleotides match TRBD2. Germline lookup yields CDR1 LGHDT and CDR2 YNNKEL (reference sequence). CDR3 length: 16 amino acids. The V and J ends lost 3 bases and 4 bases, in that order; junction bases with no gene match: 7. CDR3 loop: CASSHISGGLYNEQFF. The CDR3, as DNA: TGTGCCAGCAGCCATATTAGCGGGGGCCTGTACAATGAGCAGTTCTTC.

The J gene is TRBJ2-5, the V gene TRBV25-1, with D possibly matching TRBD1 (6 bases). The V gene lost 4 bases and the J gene lost 1 base, with 10 bases spanning the gap. The CDR3 is 14 residues long. Germline CDR1 is MGHDK and CDR2 is SYGVNS. CDR3 nucleotide sequence: TGTGCCAGCAGTGGCCAGGGGTCCCAAGAGACCCAGTACTTC. Its protein product is CASSGQGSQETQYF.